This TCR beta chain stems from a study of CD8+ T cells in alopecia areata (dated by TCRdb to the late 2010s). Broadly, across the study: The treated patients took part in an open-label pilot trial in which moderate-to-severe alopecia areata was treated with oral tofacitinib at 5 to 10 mg twice daily. The study used high-throughput TCRbeta sequencing to examine T cell clonal expansion in alopecia areata, in both the C3H/HeJ mouse model and human patients. RNA was extracted with the PAXgene miRNA kit for fixed scalp, the miRNeasy kit for PBMCs, and the RNeasy kit for mouse skin. Patients stayed on tofacitinib for 6 to 18 months and then had 6 months of follow-up off drug so that delayed response and recurrence could be assessed. Amplification of TCRbeta CDR3 regions was done by immunoSEQ multiplex PCR using 35 Vbeta forward primers and 13 Jbeta reverse primers. For the treated patients, the SALT score, which quantifies what percentage of scalp surface area is affected, served as the measure of disease severity. In humans, TCRbeta sequencing was performed on scalp tissue and on sorted CD4+ and CD8+ peripheral blood T cells from healthy controls and from patients with patchy or totalis/universalis alopecia areata. Clonality in the scalp was compared among normal scalp (n=4), patchy alopecia areata scalp (n=8), and alopecia totalis/universalis scalp (n=8). Biopsies were taken from tofacitinib-treated patients at baseline and at 4 and 24 weeks of treatment, and a later scalp biopsy was taken in several of the tofacitinib-treated patients. What the work shows at the level of the full study, not this receptor alone: During tofacitinib treatment, many expanded lesional clones remained in scalp and blood, and this persistence may partly explain relapse after treatment is stopped. Tofacitinib significantly lowered scalp clonality and the number of expanded CD8+ clones among the top 100 scalp clones. Higher clonality and more expanded CD8+ clones were observed in lesional scalp than in normal scalp, particularly in alopecia totalis/universalis, a finding suggestive of antigenic drive. Compared with mice, TCR sequences shared between patients were less clear, possibly partly because of HLA diversity across the patient population. Because the treated cohort was small and had just a single nonresponder, larger studies are needed to establish links between baseline CD8+ expansion and response. Resident alphabeta T cells in normal human skin are also sequenced, complicating scalp TCR repertoire analysis, unlike mouse skin dominated by gammadelta T cells.

Library construction relied on the immunoSEQ multiplex PCR assay. For TCR sequencing, RNA was extracted from every sample and reverse transcribed into cDNA to serve as template. SuperScript III was used to make first-strand cDNA, primed with a 2:1 mix of oligo-dT and random hexamers. Amplification bias was assessed with a synthetic immune receptor repertoire, and residual bias was removed computationally. In the original analysis: Raw reads were preprocessed to remove errors, and CDR3 was defined by IMGT conventions from the conserved cysteine to phenylalanine. Clonality was computed by normalizing Shannon entropy by log2 of the number of productive unique TCRs and subtracting the result from 1. Scalp TCRbeta sequences were cross-referenced with sorted blood CD4 and CD8 repertoires so that the CD4 or CD8 identity of scalp clones could be inferred. TCRdb limited this immuneACCESS table to in-frame rearrangements with V and J called. A share of clones is missing; checked studies link under half to unresolved V genes, and the rest is unexplained. The D gene and trimming were derived from the DNA, and the V and J assignments and clone size from that table. This sample lists 150,000 to 250,000 clones; over 45% were detected once. The ten largest make up 5.5% of the sample.

This specimen's time point label, per the study, means: less than 25 weeks on oral tofacitinib. Explained via the paper, the treatment or condition label denotes: oral pan-JAK inhibitor, 5-10 mg twice daily. Lesional scalp punch biopsies and peripheral blood were obtained from alopecia areata patients. PBMCs were isolated by density centrifugation and stained for CD3, CD4 and CD8, after which CD4+ and CD8+ T cells were sorted on a FACSAria. Comment on this clone: Its antigen is currently not known. No base qualities exist here, and no much larger clone lies one base off it.

According to the germline V gene (reference sequence), CDR1 reads SEHNR and CDR2 reads FQNEAQ. Deletion took 1 base off V and 5 bases off J, with a span of 8 bases between the germline ends. The CDR3 covers 13 residues, taking in both the cysteine and the phenylalanine. Left in the record is the CDR3 DNA by itself, 39 bases read in frame from the first base. The TCR sequence derives from a human donor with alopecia areata. This chain joins TRBV7-9 to TRBJ1-1, with the identity of the D gene unclear. Sequenced material: CD4+ T cells sorted from blood, taken at week 24, from a patient treated with tofacitinib. The bases are TGTGCCAGCAGCTTAGGGACCATGACTGAAGCTTTCTTT. Translated, this gives CASSLGTMTEAFF. The reference TRBV7-9 and TRBJ1-1 proteins fill in what lies around the CDR3, so the full variable domain reads DTGVSQNPRHKITKRGQNVTFRCDPISEHNRLYWYRQTLGQGPEFLTYFQNEAQLEKSRLLSDRFSAERPKGSFSTLEIQRTEQGDSAMYLCASSLGTMTEAFFGQGTRLTVV.